This TCR beta chain was recovered during a study of blood T cell repertoires in COVID-19 (TCRdb year 2020). Broadly, across the study: Collaborator samples came from the United States, Italy and Spain and covered acute and convalescent phases of COVID-19. The sample metadata nearly always contained a de-identified subject ID, COVID-19 status, age in years and sex. The material from the prospective study consisted of cDNA or gDNA derived from T cells, B-cell-depleted T cells, or PBMCs. Where available, HLA class I and class II types were obtained from metadata supplied by the sample provider rather than from assay-based typing. Subjects who had been exposed to COVID-19, were actively infected with it, or had recovered from it provided the deeply sampled blood TCRbeta repertoires that made up the dataset. The repertoires were made available in a free public database intended to serve as a resource for research on the immune response to SARS-CoV-2. Samples were obtained from the ongoing ImmuneRACE study (first 160 participants) and from 1,254 subjects provided by 6 global collaborators. General study outcomes and caveats: The quantity of clinical and demographic metadata differed by source and by participant and was supplied without curation.

Including the terminal cysteine and phenylalanine, the CDR3 comprises 14 residues. Only CDR3 DNA is held: 42 bases, read in frame from base 1. The germline V gene (reference sequence) provides CDR1 LGHDT and CDR2 YNNKEL. V is pruned by 1 base and J by 8 bases, leaving 5 bases of the junction without a gene match. The collaborating institutions used their own protocols to collect whole blood in K2EDTA tubes. For TCRbeta analysis, collaborators shipped samples as frozen whole blood, isolated PBMCs, or DNA extracted from either of those sample types. About this clone: Its antigen is not yet known. The input lacks base qualities; no much larger clone sits a single base away.

The immunoSEQ Assay, a bias-controlled multiplex PCR, was used to amplify TCRbeta CDR3 regions from genomic DNA. Per the authors' processing: Nucleated cell counts per sample were estimated from amplification of reference gene primers within the assay. Sequence reads were collapsed and filtered to measure the absolute abundance of every unique TCRbeta CDR3 rearrangement. For each sample, productive Simpson clonality was calculated as the square root of Simpson's diversity index over productive rearrangements. The clones in this table, taken by TCRdb from immuneACCESS, are in-frame only. Not every clone is retained; where verified, under half of the shortfall comes from an unresolved V gene, and the cause of the rest is unknown. V, J and clone size reflect that table, while D and trimming were determined from the DNA. The sample records fewer than 85,000 clones, over 85% of which are singletons. The ten largest make up roughly 4.4% of the sample.

In this chain, TRBV3-1 (or the pseudogene TRBV3-2) is recombined with TRBJ1-2, with TRBD1 matching 9 junction bases. The TCR comes from a man aged 45-65 years with active COVID-19. The sequenced sample was peripheral blood. The CDR3 protein sequence reads: CASSQAQGARGYTF. The bases are TGTGCCAGCAGCCAAGCACAGGGGGCGAGGGGCTACACCTTC.